One sample yielded the 11 T cell receptor beta chains listed below, sequenced in a study of blood T cell repertoires in COVID-19. Measured with immunoSEQ multiplex PCR; TCRdb has only the in-frame clones, and not every one. The sample yields approximately 380,000 clones, 90% to 95% seen once. The sequenced sample consisted of PBMCs or T cells enriched from blood (not recorded which). These receptors all come from a woman between 40 and 55 years old who had been exposed to COVID-19.

The chain combines TRBV3-1 (or the pseudogene TRBV3-2) with TRBJ2-1; 8 bases agree with TRBD2. There are 18 residues in the CDR3. Germline V gene lookup returns CDR1 LGHDT and CDR2 YNNKEL (reference sequence). J was trimmed by 0 bases and V by 4 bases; bases with no gene match: 11. CDR3 region: CASSPGKDSGNSYNEQFF. For the CDR3, the DNA is TGTGCCAGCAGCCCAGGGAAGGATAGCGGGAACTCCTACAATGAGCAGTTCTTC.

V and J are TRBV6-5 and TRBJ2-1; the match to TRBD2 covers 7 bases. Germline CDR1 is MNHEY and CDR2 is SVGAGI. The CDR3 extends over 15 amino acids. The V gene end was trimmed by 2 bases and the J gene end by 0 bases; junction bases not matched to a gene: 1. The CDR3 is CASSYGGSSYNEQFF. CDR3 DNA: TGTGCCAGCAGTTACGGCGGGAGCTCCTACAATGAGCAGTTCTTC.

This sequence joins TRBV6-5 and TRBJ1-2; 8 bases line up with TRBD1. Looked up from germline, CDR1 is MNHEY and CDR2 is SVGAGI. Trimming took 0 bases from V and 4 from J; bases not matched to a gene: 4. This CDR3 contains 15 residues. The CDR3 protein is CASSYSGQAPYGYTF. The CDR3, as DNA: TGTGCCAGCAGTTACTCGGGACAGGCGCCCTATGGCTACACCTTC.

The J gene is TRBJ1-6, the V gene TRBV19; 7 bases are shared with TRBD1. The V gene end was trimmed by 7 bases and the J gene end by 10 bases; junction bases not matched to a gene: 7. Germline CDR1 and CDR2: LNHDA and SQIVND (reference sequence). The CDR3 runs 13 residues. The chain's CDR3 is CASNPTGNSPLHF. DNA of the CDR3: TGTGCCAGTAACCCGACAGGGAACTCACCCCTCCACTTT. Full variable domain (remainder filled in from reference TRBV19 and TRBJ1-6): DGGITQSPKYLFRKEGQNVTLSCEQNLNHDAMYWYRQDPGQGLRLIYYSQIVNDFQKGDIAEGYSVSREKKESFPLTVTSAQKNPTAFYLCASNPTGNSPLHFGNGTRLTVT.

The chain links TRBV30 to TRBJ1-3; D perhaps matches TRBD1 (5 bases). CDR3 length: 14 residues. Germline assignment: CDR1 GTSNPN and CDR2 SVGIG (reference sequence). Between the trimmed V and J ends, which lost 0 bases and 13 bases, there was a span of 19 bases. The CDR3 sequence is CAWSVVGAKGTIYF. The CDR3 DNA is TGTGCCTGGAGTGTAGTAGGGGCAAAGGGTACTATATATTTT.

The chain has TRBV19 and TRBJ1-1; weak D call: TRBD1 (5 bases). From germline, CDR1 is LNHDA and CDR2 SQIVND (reference sequence). This CDR3 is 15 amino acids long. Deletions cut 3 bases from V and 4 bases from J, with 15 bases between. CDR3 bases: TGTGCCAGTAGTATCCCCCAGGGAAGGGGCACTGAAGCTTTCTTT. Amino acid sequence: CASSIPQGRGTEAFF.

The CDR3 DNA reads as TGTGCCAGCGGGGGCTTGGACCGCGGGGAGCTGTTTTTT. Amino acids: CASGGLDRGELFF. The genes are TRBV7-9 and TRBJ2-2, with D perhaps matching TRBD1 (6 bases). The CDR3 extends over 13 amino acids. Germline V gene lookup returns CDR1 SEHNR and CDR2 FQNEAQ (reference sequence). With 8 bases removed from V and 7 bases from J, the gap between germline ends came to 14 bases.

The chain employs TRBV15 and TRBJ1-2, with TRBD1 identical over 7 bases. V lost 0 bases, J lost 8 bases, and 6 bases stayed unmatched. The germline CDR1 and CDR2 sequences are LNHNV and YYDKDF (reference sequence). CDR3 length equals 14 residues. DNA of the CDR3: TGTGCCACCAGCAGAGATACCTCAGGGGGAGGCTACACCTTC. Translated: CATSRDTSGGGYTF.

This chain uses TRBV9 with TRBJ2-7, with 11 bases fitting TRBD2. Germline-derived CDR1 and CDR2 are SGDLS and YYNGEE. The CDR3 has 15 amino acids. Trimming at V came to 3 bases and at J to 2 bases, leaving 4 bases not matched to a gene. CDR3 sequence (DNA): TGTGCCAGCAGCGCATCACTAGCGGGAGCCTACGAGCAGTACTTC. This gives the protein CASSASLAGAYEQYF.

The chain is built from TRBV3-1 (or the pseudogene TRBV3-2) and TRBJ2-1, with 11 bases lining up with TRBD2. The CDR3 length is 16 residues. Germline values: CDR1 LGHDT, CDR2 YNNKEL (reference sequence). V shed 1 base and J 7 bases; nucleotides not matched to a gene: 6. The CDR3 DNA sequence: TGTGCCAGCAGCCAAGGGACTAGCGGGCGAAAGAATGAGCAGTTCTTC. This translates into CASSQGTSGRKNEQFF.

This clone was found once. J is TRBJ1-2 and V is TRBV9; D remains unclear. Germline V gene sequence: CDR1 SGDLS, CDR2 YYNGEE. The ends were cut back, 3 bases at V and 3 bases at J, with 18 bases in the middle. This CDR3 is built from 16 residues. Written as DNA, the CDR3 is TGTGCCAGCAGCGGATCTCGACAACATCTTGACTATGGCTACACCTTC. Translation gives CASSGSRQHLDYGYTF.